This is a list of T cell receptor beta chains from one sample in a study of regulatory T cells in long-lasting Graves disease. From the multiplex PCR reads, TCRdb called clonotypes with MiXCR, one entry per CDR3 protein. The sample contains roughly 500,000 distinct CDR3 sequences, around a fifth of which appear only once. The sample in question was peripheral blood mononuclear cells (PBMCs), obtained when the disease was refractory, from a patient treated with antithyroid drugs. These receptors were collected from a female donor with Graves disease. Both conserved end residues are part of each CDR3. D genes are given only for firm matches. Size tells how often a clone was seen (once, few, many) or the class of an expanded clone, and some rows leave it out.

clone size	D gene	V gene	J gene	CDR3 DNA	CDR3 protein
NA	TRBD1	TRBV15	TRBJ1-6	TGTGCCACCAGCGGGGACAGGGTTGGGAAGTCACCCCTCCACTTT	CATSGDRVGKSPLHF
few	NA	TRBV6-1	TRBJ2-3	TGTGCCAGCTGGGGTGAACGGTACACAGATACGCAGTATTTT	CASWGERYTDTQYF
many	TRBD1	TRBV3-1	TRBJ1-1	TGTGCCAGCAGCCTAGGACAGGGCGACGCTCTCACTGAAGCTTTCTTT	CASSLGQGDALTEAFF
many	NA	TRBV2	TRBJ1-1	TGTGCCAGCAGTGAAGCGCTTTCCGGGGCCGGTGAAGCTTTCTTT	CASSEALSGAGEAFF
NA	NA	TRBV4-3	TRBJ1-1	TGCGCCAGCAGCCAAGATAAAGCCCTGAACACTGAAGCTTTCTTT	CASSQDKALNTEAFF
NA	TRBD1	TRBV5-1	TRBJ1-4	TGCGCCAGCAGCTATACCGGGACAGGGAATGAAAAACTGTTTTTT	CASSYTGTGNEKLFF
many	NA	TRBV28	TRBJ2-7	TGTGCCAGCAGTGAATTGATGAATAGCGGCCTCTACGAGCAGTACTTC	CASSELMNSGLYEQYF
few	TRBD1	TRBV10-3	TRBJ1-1	TGTGCCATCAACCCAGGGGGATCGACTGAAGCTTTCTTT	CAINPGGSTEAFF
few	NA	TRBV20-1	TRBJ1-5	TGCAGTGCTAGATCCGACAGTCCCAATCAGCCCCAGCATTTT	CSARSDSPNQPQHF
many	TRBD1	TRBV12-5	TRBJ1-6	TGTGCTAGTGGTGTGGGGGGACAGGGAAATTCACCCCTCCACTTT	CASGVGGQGNSPLHF
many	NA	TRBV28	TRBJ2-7	TGTGCCAGCAGCCCGCTTGGGGGCCTAATACCCTACGAGCAGTACTTC	CASSPLGGLIPYEQYF